One and the same sample provided the 19 T cell receptor beta chains below, sequenced in a study of T-cell reconstitution after alpha-beta-depleted transplantation in children. The TCRbeta library incorporated unique molecular identifiers. TCRdb redid the calling of the PCR reads with MiXCR, one entry per CDR3 protein. The sample lists under 300,000 distinct CDR3 sequences, under 14% seen once, with 23% in the top ten. The sequenced sample was peripheral blood, obtained 180 days after TCRalphabeta/CD19-depleted stem cell transplant. The receptors were gathered from a male patient aged 2 to 10 who had a stem cell transplant for chronic granulomatous disease, so the T cells may come from the graft donor.

Many counts were recorded for this clonotype. This chain joins TRBV12-3 or TRBV12-4 and TRBJ2-3, with D perhaps TRBD1 (5 bases). The V gene lost 2 bases and the J gene lost 3 bases, with 15 bases spanning the gap. The CDR3 has 16 residues. The CDR3 protein is CASSLKIQVITDTQYF. In nucleotides, the CDR3 is TGTGCCAGCAGTTTAAAAATACAGGTGATAACAGATACGCAGTATTTT.

Worth noting for this clonotype: Given a much more abundant clone one base away, this may be a read error. The V gene is TRBV20-1, the J gene TRBJ2-1; 16 positions match TRBD2. Germline CDR1 and CDR2: DFQATT and SNEGSKA (reference sequence). The CDR3 contains 17 residues. V lost 3 bases to trimming and J lost 16 bases; unmatched junction nucleotides: 18. The CDR3 DNA reads TGCAGTGCTAGGGCCTCTATCTCGGGACTAGCGGGAGGGTCGCATTTCTTC. Amino acids: CSARASISGLAGGSHFF.

This clonotype was counted at least ten times. This sequence joins TRBV10-2 and TRBJ2-1; D gene ambiguous. The germline gives CDR1 WSHSY, CDR2 SAAADI. CDR3 size: 11 residues. Trimming left V 4 bases short and J 7 bases short, with 5 bases between. The CDR3 protein is CASSGLNEQFF. In DNA, the CDR3 is TGCGCCAGCAGTGGACTTAATGAGCAGTTCTTC.

A remark on this clonotype: A much larger clone sits a single nucleotide away, making a read error possible. CDR3 coding DNA: TGTGCCAGCAGCCCCGGGACAGGGGTTGAGCAGTACTTC. This encodes CASSPGTGVEQYF. The chain links TRBV5-6 to TRBJ2-7; 10 bases fit TRBD1. V dropped 4 bases and J dropped 7; count of bases not matched to a gene: 5. The CDR3 spans 13 residues. The germline V gene encodes CDR1 SGHDT and CDR2 YYEEEE.

Many counts were recorded for this clonotype. The chain links TRBV6-1 to TRBJ2-7; a weak D match, TRBD1 (6 bases). The germline gives CDR1 MNHNS, CDR2 SASEGT. Trimming stripped 0 bases from V and 4 bases from J, with 10 bases between. CDR3 length equals 14 residues. In nucleotides, the CDR3 is TGTGCCAGCAGTGAAGCAGGCAGGGGTTACGAGCAGTACTTC. This codes for CASSEAGRGYEQYF.

This clonotype has only a few counts. The chain has TRBV20-1 and TRBJ1-4, with D tentatively TRBD1 (6 bases). CDR1 is DFQATT, CDR2 SNEGSKA, per germline (reference sequence). This CDR3 spans 15 amino acids. V lost 0 bases and J lost 3, with 11 bases in between. The DNA for the CDR3 is TGCAGTGCTAGAGATATGGACAGTCCTAATGAAAAACTGTTTTTT. Residues: CSARDMDSPNEKLFF.

Turning to this clonotype: This sequence may be a read error, since a much larger clone differs from it by one base. The chain joins TRBV6-2 or TRBV6-3 to TRBJ2-1, with TRBD1 identical over 7 bases. Germline values: CDR1 MNHEY, CDR2 SVGEGT. The length of the CDR3 is 18 residues. V gave up 0 bases and J gave up 0 bases; unmatched junction bases: 8. For the CDR3, the DNA is TGTGCCAGCAGTTACTCTACCGGGACAGTGTTCTCCTACAATGAGCAGTTCTTC. Translating it yields CASSYSTGTVFSYNEQFF.

This clonotype was picked up many times. This rearrangement joins TRBV20-1 to TRBJ2-3; TRBD2 matches 14 bases. CDR1 and CDR2 (germline): DFQATT, SNEGSKA (reference sequence). CDR3 size: 17 residues. J gave up 4 bases and V 1 base, and 7 bases lay outside the gene matches. Here the CDR3 DNA reads TGCAGTGCTAGAGCCCAAGGGACTAGCGGGAGAGCAGATACGCAGTATTTT. It specifies CSARAQGTSGRADTQYF.

As to this clonotype: This may be a read error, as it is one base from a much larger clone. This chain uses TRBV10-1 with TRBJ2-7; 8 bases match TRBD2. V was pared by 5 bases and J by 0 bases, with 15 bases of the junction left unmatched. This CDR3 has 18 residues. Germline CDR1 and CDR2: WNHNN and SYGVQD (reference sequence). In nucleotides, the CDR3 is TGCGCCAGCAGTCCCTGGACACTGGGACTAGTGAACTCCTACGAGCAGTACTTC. Protein sequence: CASSPWTLGLVNSYEQYF.

The genes are TRBV14 and TRBJ2-3; D not certain. Germline CDR1 is SGHDN and CDR2 is FVKESK. Trimming removed 0 bases at V and 0 bases at J, with 7 bases between. This CDR3 spans 15 amino acids. The CDR3 spells CASSQDGRSTDTQYF. The DNA for the CDR3 is TGTGCCAGCAGCCAAGATGGAAGGAGCACAGATACGCAGTATTTT.

This clonotype has ten or more counts. V gene TRBV20-1 combines with J gene TRBJ1-2; D is ambiguous. CDR1 and CDR2 from the germline V gene are DFQATT and SNEGSKA (reference sequence). The CDR3 has 15 residues. Trimming took 3 bases from V and 0 from J, leaving 14 bases between them. The chain's CDR3 is CSASPRSNSNYGYTF. The CDR3 coding sequence is TGCAGTGCTAGCCCCCGATCGAACTCTAACTATGGCTACACCTTC.

This clonotype was counted many times. The chain couples TRBV10-3 to TRBJ2-3; TRBD2 is a possible D gene (6 bases). Trimming removed 7 bases at V and 1 base at J, with 9 bases between. Germline values: CDR1 ENHRY, CDR2 SYGVKD. CDR3 length: 13 amino acids. Written as DNA, the CDR3 is TGTGCCATCATGGAGGGAGGCACAGATACGCAGTATTTT. Encoded protein: CAIMEGGTDTQYF.

This clonotype was found many times. The chain is built from TRBV5-1 and TRBJ2-1; D may match TRBD1 or TRBD2 (5 bases each). Between the trimmed V and J ends, which lost 1 base and 6 bases, there was a span of 23 bases. The CDR3 length is 18 residues. CDR1 is SGHRS and CDR2 is YFSETQ in the germline V gene. DNA for the CDR3: TGCGCCAGCAGCTTGTTCTCTCTTAGCAGGGCCGCGGGCAATGAGCAGTTCTTC. Protein: CASSLFSLSRAAGNEQFF.

This clonotype was observed at least ten times. This rearrangement joins TRBV28 to TRBJ1-5; D uncertain. The CDR3 spans 13 residues. The V end was cut by 1 base, the J end by 6 bases, with 7 bases between. Germline loops: CDR1 MDHEN, CDR2 SYDVKM. CDR3 DNA: TGTGCCAGCAGTTTATTGGGGATTCAGCCCCAGCATTTT. It specifies CASSLLGIQPQHF.

This clonotype was observed at least ten times. V and J are TRBV28 and TRBJ1-4, with D possibly TRBD1 on 6 matching bases. V shed 7 bases and J shed 3 bases, with 21 bases lying between them. In germline, CDR1 is MDHEN, CDR2 SYDVKM. CDR3 size: 17 residues. This CDR3 reads CASTWLAGARANEKLFF. CDR3 bases: TGTGCCAGCACCTGGCTTGCGGGGGCCAGGGCTAATGAAAAACTGTTTTTT.

This clonotype was counted at least ten times. This sequence joins TRBV18 and TRBJ2-5; D uncertain. The CDR3 contains 11 residues. V lost 2 bases and J lost 7, with 5 bases in between. Germline V gene lookup returns CDR1 KGHSH and CDR2 LQKENI. The CDR3, as DNA: TGTGCCAGCTCACCATCGGTGACCCAGTACTTC. Protein: CASSPSVTQYF.

The chain combines TRBV5-4 with TRBJ2-6; the D gene is possibly TRBD2 (5 bases). Germline loops: CDR1 SGHNT, CDR2 YYREEE (reference sequence). Trimming shortened V by 3 bases and J by 0 bases, and 19 bases separated the two germline ends. The CDR3 is made up of 19 amino acids. The CDR3 DNA reads as TGTGCCAGCAGCTGGGAAGTTATGCGAGGGCCCTCTGGGGCCAACGTCCTGACTTTC. Translating it yields CASSWEVMRGPSGANVLTF.

Ten or more counts support this clonotype. J is TRBJ2-1 and V is TRBV5-1; TRBD2 agrees at 10 bases. The CDR3 is 14 amino acids. Per germline, CDR1 SGHRS and CDR2 YFSETQ. V shed 2 bases, J shed 7 bases, and the junction held 3 bases outside the gene matches. Written as DNA, the CDR3 is TGCGCCAGCAGCTTCCCGGGACTAGCGAATGAGCAGTTCTTC. It encodes CASSFPGLANEQFF.

This clonotype appeared many times. The chain has TRBV7-2 and TRBJ2-7; D is unclear. The CDR3 is 16 residues long. V shed 3 bases and J shed 0 bases, with 15 bases lying between them. Germline V gene lookup returns CDR1 SGHTA and CDR2 FQGNSA. The CDR3 DNA sequence: TGTGCCAGCAGCTTGAGAGGTGGCGGCAGCTCCTACGAGCAGTACTTC. Protein: CASSLRGGGSSYEQYF.